This T cell receptor (beta chain) was captured in a study of blood T cell repertoires in COVID-19. This CDR3 spans 12 amino acids. Per germline, CDR1 SQVTM and CDR2 ANQGSEA. With 2 bases removed from V and 9 bases from J, the gap between germline ends came to 11 bases. The authors' processing: Nucleated cell number was recorded as an estimate derived from reference gene primer amplification. Profiling relied on immunoSEQ multiplex PCR, and the TCRdb table lists in-frame clones only, not all of them. V, J and clone size are taken as reported in that table, and D and trimming were inferred from the DNA itself. The table records 49,000 or so clones, around nine tenths of them present only once.

The V call is TRBV29-1, the J call TRBJ2-1, with D possibly being TRBD2 (5 bases). The sequenced sample was peripheral blood. The sequence derives from a man aged 50 to 59 with acute or convalescent COVID-19. Here the CDR3 DNA reads TGCAGCGTTGAACGAGGGTCTGGTGAGCAGTTCTTC. This gives the protein CSVERGSGEQFF.